The 19 T cell receptor beta chains given below trace back to one sample, sequenced in a study of identifying expanded T cells in peripheral blood. Generated by immunoSEQ multiplex PCR, the TCRdb table keeps only in-frame clones and is missing some. This table has about 100,000 clones, approximately 88% appearing once. Input material: blood. Every receptor here comes from a person aged 18 to 75 in good health.

The chain employs TRBV30 and TRBJ1-2; TRBD1 matches 7 bases. Germline loops: CDR1 GTSNPN, CDR2 SVGIG (reference sequence). Trimming removed 5 bases from V and 8 bases from J; junction bases left unmatched: 8. The CDR3 totals 12 residues. In nucleotides, the CDR3 is TGTGCCTGGGGCGACAGGGCGGACGGCTACACCTTC. Translating gives CAWGDRADGYTF.

This clone has just a few counts. The chain joins TRBV4-1 to TRBJ1-6; D is unclear. In germline, CDR1 is MGHRA, CDR2 YSYEKL. This CDR3 is built from 15 residues. The V end lost 3 bases, the J end lost 5 bases, and 11 bases lay between the germline ends. The chain's CDR3 is CASSQPTRNNSPLHF. The DNA for the CDR3 is TGCGCCAGCAGCCAGCCGACTCGAAATAATTCACCCCTCCACTTT.

As DNA, the CDR3 is TGCGCCAGCAGCTTGTACTATTCCGGGACGGGTGCCTACGAGCAGTACTTC. It specifies CASSLYYSGTGAYEQYF. The chain combines TRBV5-1 with TRBJ2-7; either TRBD1 or TRBD2 may supply D (5 bases each). Deletions cut 1 base from V and 2 bases from J, with 19 bases between. Germline loops: CDR1 SGHRS, CDR2 YFSETQ. The CDR3 contains 17 residues.

The chain links TRBV18 to TRBJ1-3; 8 bases align to TRBD1. Germline V gene lookup returns CDR1 KGHSH and CDR2 LQKENI. Trimming cost V 3 bases and J 0 bases; bases outside gene matches: 7. CDR3 length: 17 residues. The DNA for the CDR3 is TGTGCCAGCTCACCTCCGGGACAGGCCTTCTCTGGAAACACCATATATTTT. This encodes CASSPPGQAFSGNTIYF.

The CDR3 reads CASSYGGDNYNEQFF. CDR3 nucleotides: TGTGCCAGCAGTTACGGGGGAGATAACTACAATGAGCAGTTCTTC. The rearrangement uses TRBV6-5 and TRBJ2-1; possibly TRBD1 or TRBD2 for D (5 bases each). V lost 2 bases, J lost 3 bases, and 11 bases lay in between. Germline values: CDR1 MNHEY, CDR2 SVGAGI. This CDR3 has 15 amino acids.

The J gene is TRBJ2-5, the V gene TRBV5-1; either TRBD1 or TRBD2 may fit D (5 bases each). The CDR3 is 14 amino acids. Trimming pared 4 bases from V and 2 bases from J, leaving 12 bases between. Per germline, CDR1 SGHRS and CDR2 YFSETQ. The CDR3 DNA follows: TGCGCCAGCAGCACGGGACGTACACAAGAGACCCAGTACTTC. Translation gives CASSTGRTQETQYF.

This chain links TRBV7-9 with TRBJ2-3; TRBD1 matches at 9 bases. This CDR3 is 15 amino acids long. V was pared by 6 bases and J by 5 bases, with 9 bases of the junction left unmatched. Germline V gene data show CDR1 as SEHNR and CDR2 as FQNEAQ (reference sequence). The CDR3 reads CASSPGQGRIDTQYF. CDR3 sequence (DNA): TGTGCCAGCAGTCCAGGACAGGGGCGAATAGATACGCAGTATTTT.

V usage is TRBV5-5 and J usage is TRBJ2-3; 15 positions agree with TRBD2. V shed 4 bases and J 5 bases; nucleotides not matched to a gene: 11. Per the germline V gene, CDR1 is SGHKS and CDR2 is YYEKEE (reference sequence). CDR3 length equals 18 residues. CDR3 sequence (DNA): TGTGCCAGCAGCCTACGGACTAGCGGGGGGGCAAGGATAGATACGCAGTATTTT. Protein product: CASSLRTSGGARIDTQYF.

V and J are TRBV5-6 and TRBJ2-5; 9 nucleotides agree with TRBD1. The CDR3 has 14 residues. Germline CDR1 SGHDT, CDR2 YYEEEE. V dropped 5 bases and J dropped 4; count of bases not matched to a gene: 6. The CDR3 DNA follows: TGTGCCAGCAGAAGTACAGGGGGCACAGAGACCCAGTACTTC. It translates to CASRSTGGTETQYF.

Comments on this clone: The sample holds other DNA sequences that translate to the same CDR3. The V and J genes are TRBV5-1 and TRBJ1-1, with D unclear. Germline V CDR1 and CDR2: SGHRS, YFSETQ. With 6 bases removed from V and 1 base from J, the gap between germline ends came to 4 bases. The CDR3 has 11 residues. The CDR3 DNA reads TGCGCCAGCACGGGGAACACTGAAGCTTTCTTT. Amino acids: CASTGNTEAFF.

This clone was detected only once. The CDR3 nucleotides read TGTGCCAGCACCCCTCCAGGGGGCTTAAACACTGAAGCTTTCTTT. Translating it yields CASTPPGGLNTEAFF. This chain joins TRBV6-5 and TRBJ1-1; 8 bases agree with TRBD1. Germline assignment: CDR1 MNHEY and CDR2 SVGAGI. V was pared by 7 bases and J by 2 bases, with 9 bases of the junction left unmatched. There are 15 residues in the CDR3.

V usage is TRBV7-8 and J usage is TRBJ1-3; D is ambiguous. Germline V CDR1 and CDR2: SGHVS, FQNEAQ. V was shortened by 0 bases and J by 1 base, with 4 bases between the two germline ends. The CDR3 consists of 14 residues. CDR3 protein: CASSLAWSGNTIYF. In DNA, the CDR3 is TGTGCCAGCAGCTTAGCTTGGTCTGGAAACACCATATATTTT.

This clone was observed a few times. The gene calls are TRBV5-1 and TRBJ2-5, with D possibly being TRBD2 (6 bases). Germline V lookup: CDR1 SGHRS, CDR2 YFSETQ. The CDR3 is 13 residues long. V was shortened by 2 bases and J by 3 bases, with 8 bases between the two germline ends. As DNA, the CDR3 is TGCGCCAGCAGCTTCACGGGGGAAGAGACCCAGTACTTC. It translates to CASSFTGEETQYF.

This rearrangement joins TRBV6-6 to TRBJ1-1; 9 nucleotides line up with TRBD1. The CDR3 has 13 residues. V lost 10 bases to trimming and J lost 5 bases; unmatched junction nucleotides: 8. Germline V lookup: CDR1 MNHNY, CDR2 SVGAGI (reference sequence). CDR3 loop: CATCRQGETEAFF. The CDR3 region has the DNA TGTGCCACCTGCCGACAGGGGGAAACTGAAGCTTTCTTT.

The V and J genes are TRBV27 and TRBJ1-2, with TRBD1 identical over 10 bases. With V trimmed by 4 bases and J by 7 bases, 9 bases remained unmatched. Germline V gene lookup returns CDR1 MNHEY and CDR2 SMNVEV (reference sequence). The CDR3 sequence is 15 residues long. CDR3 in amino acids: CASSSPGQGGGGYTF. The DNA for the CDR3 is TGTGCCAGCAGTTCACCCGGACAGGGGGGCGGTGGCTACACCTTC.

This sequence joins TRBV11-2 and TRBJ2-1, with TRBD2 as a possible D gene (6 bases). This CDR3 is built from 17 residues. Trimming took off 0 bases at V and 5 bases at J, with 17 bases between the two ends. Germline V lookup: CDR1 SGHAT, CDR2 FQNNGV. CDR3 region: CASSLDRGGILHNEQFF. CDR3 sequence (DNA): TGTGCCAGCAGCTTAGATCGAGGAGGGATTCTCCACAATGAGCAGTTCTTC.

The V and J genes are TRBV6-1 and TRBJ1-2; D not certain. Trimming cost V 6 bases and J 8 bases, with 16 bases left between them. Looked up from germline, CDR1 is MNHNS and CDR2 is SASEGT. The CDR3 runs 13 residues. CDR3 in amino acids: CASSAGGFWGYTF. The CDR3 DNA reads as TGTGCCAGCAGCGCCGGTGGCTTCTGGGGCTACACCTTC.

The chain employs TRBV11-1 and TRBJ1-1, with TRBD1 matching over 8 bases. V shed 5 bases, J shed 4 bases, and the junction held 9 bases outside the gene matches. The length of the CDR3 is 15 residues. Germline V gene lookup returns CDR1 SGHAT and CDR2 FQDESV (reference sequence). The CDR3 loop is CASSERTGFGTEAFF. The CDR3 DNA reads TGTGCCAGCAGCGAACGGACAGGGTTTGGCACTGAAGCTTTCTTT.

This clone is deemed medium-sized. This chain connects TRBV7-6 to TRBJ2-2; the D gene could be TRBD1 or TRBD2 (5 bases each). The ends were cut back, 1 base at V and 4 bases at J, with 13 bases in the middle. This CDR3 is 16 amino acids long. Germline CDR1 is SGHVS and CDR2 is FNYEAQ. CDR3 in DNA: TGTGCCAGCAGCTTAGGAGGGACCTTATCCACCGGGGAGCTGTTTTTT. This gives the protein CASSLGGTLSTGELFF.